This T cell receptor beta chain came from a study of blood T cell repertoires in COVID-19. The length of the CDR3 is 19 residues. Germline V gene data show CDR1 as LGHNA and CDR2 as YNFKEQ. V trimming: 0 bases; J trimming: 2 bases; junction bases outside the gene matches: 1. The repertoire was sequenced with immunoSEQ multiplex PCR; TCRdb's copy has only in-frame clones and lacks some. There are approximately 210,000 clones in the sample; 84% occur only once, and roughly 7.6% lies in the top ten. The source of this sequence is a woman aged 45 to 65 with active or convalescent COVID-19. The chain carries TRBV4-2 and TRBJ2-6, with TRBD2 identical over 16 bases. The source material was peripheral blood. This CDR3 reads CASSQEGLAGGPGANVLTF. The CDR3 coding sequence is TGTGCCAGCAGCCAAGAGGGACTAGCGGGAGGGCCTGGGGCCAACGTCCTGACTTTC.